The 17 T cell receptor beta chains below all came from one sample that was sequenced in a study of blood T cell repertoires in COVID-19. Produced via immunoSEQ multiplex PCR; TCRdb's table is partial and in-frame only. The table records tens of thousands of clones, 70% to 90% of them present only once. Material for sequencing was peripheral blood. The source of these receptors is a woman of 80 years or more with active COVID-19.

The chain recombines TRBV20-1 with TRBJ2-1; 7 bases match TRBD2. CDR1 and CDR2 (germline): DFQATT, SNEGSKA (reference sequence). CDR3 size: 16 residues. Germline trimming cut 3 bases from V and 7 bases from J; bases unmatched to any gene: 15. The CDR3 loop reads CSASAPRGRELNEQFF. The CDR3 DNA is TGCAGTGCTAGTGCCCCTCGAGGGCGGGAGTTGAATGAGCAGTTCTTC.

CDR3 in DNA: TGTGCCAGCAGCTTGGGAAGACTAGCGGGAAGGGGTGAGCAGTTCTTC. The encoded protein is CASSLGRLAGRGEQFF. J is TRBJ2-1 and V is TRBV5-8, with TRBD2 identical over 11 bases. The CDR3 runs 16 residues. Germline loops: CDR1 SGHTS, CDR2 YDEGEE. Losses at the gene ends were 0 bases for V and 9 bases for J; bases not matched to a gene: 8.

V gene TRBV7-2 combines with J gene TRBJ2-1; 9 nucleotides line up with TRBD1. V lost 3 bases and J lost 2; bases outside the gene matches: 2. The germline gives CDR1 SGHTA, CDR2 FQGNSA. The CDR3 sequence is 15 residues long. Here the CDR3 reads CASSFGQGTYNEQFF. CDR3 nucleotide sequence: TGTGCCAGCAGCTTCGGACAGGGGACCTACAATGAGCAGTTCTTC.

The CDR3 loop is CASSLQGFGELFF. CDR3 nucleotide sequence: TGTGCCAGCAGCCTGCAGGGGTTCGGGGAGCTGTTTTTT. This chain uses TRBV12-3 or TRBV12-4 with TRBJ2-2; perhaps TRBD1 as D (6 bases). The CDR3 sequence is 13 residues long. V was shortened by 6 bases and J by 7 bases, with 12 bases between the two germline ends.

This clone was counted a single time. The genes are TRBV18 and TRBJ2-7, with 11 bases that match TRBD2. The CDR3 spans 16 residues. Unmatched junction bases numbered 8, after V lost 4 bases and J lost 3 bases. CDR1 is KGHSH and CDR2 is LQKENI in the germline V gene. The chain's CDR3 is CASSRNSGRDHYEQYF. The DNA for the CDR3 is TGTGCCAGCTCACGTAATAGCGGGAGGGATCACTACGAGCAGTACTTC.

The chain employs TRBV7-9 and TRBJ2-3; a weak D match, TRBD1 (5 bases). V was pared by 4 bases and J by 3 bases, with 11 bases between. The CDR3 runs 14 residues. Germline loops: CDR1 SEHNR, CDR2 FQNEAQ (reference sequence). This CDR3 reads CASSSPRQTDTQYF. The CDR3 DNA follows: TGTGCCAGCAGCTCACCCAGACAGACAGATACGCAGTATTTT.

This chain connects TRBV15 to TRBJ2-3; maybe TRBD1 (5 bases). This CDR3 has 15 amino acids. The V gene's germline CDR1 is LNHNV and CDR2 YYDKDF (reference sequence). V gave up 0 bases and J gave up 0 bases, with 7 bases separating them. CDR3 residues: CATSREAGSTDTQYF. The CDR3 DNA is TGTGCCACCAGCAGAGAGGCAGGGAGCACAGATACGCAGTATTTT.

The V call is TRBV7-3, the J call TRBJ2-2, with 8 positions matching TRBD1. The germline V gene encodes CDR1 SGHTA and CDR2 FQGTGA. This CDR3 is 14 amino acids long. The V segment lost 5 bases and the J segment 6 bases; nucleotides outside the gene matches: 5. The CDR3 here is CASSPGQGAGELFF. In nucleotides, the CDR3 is TGTGCCAGCAGCCCCGGACAGGGTGCCGGGGAGCTGTTTTTT.

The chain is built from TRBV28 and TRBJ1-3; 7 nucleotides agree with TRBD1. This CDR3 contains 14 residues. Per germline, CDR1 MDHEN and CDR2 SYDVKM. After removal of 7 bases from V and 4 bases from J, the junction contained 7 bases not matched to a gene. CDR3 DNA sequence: TGTGCCAGCAATGGGGACAGAAGAGGAAACACCATATATTTT. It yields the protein CASNGDRRGNTIYF.

DNA for the CDR3: TGTGCCAGCTCACCATCCGGGACAGCGGTACTCTCTGGGGCCAACGTCCTGACTTTC. Protein sequence: CASSPSGTAVLSGANVLTF. The chain links TRBV18 to TRBJ2-6; 7 bases match TRBD1. This CDR3 has 19 residues. V shed 2 bases, J shed 0 bases, and the junction held 10 bases outside the gene matches. The V gene's germline CDR1 is KGHSH and CDR2 LQKENI.

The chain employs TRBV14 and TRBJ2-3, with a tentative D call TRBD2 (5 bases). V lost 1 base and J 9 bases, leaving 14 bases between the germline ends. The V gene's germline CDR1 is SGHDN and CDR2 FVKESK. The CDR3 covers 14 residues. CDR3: CASSQGSGGYTQYF. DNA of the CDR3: TGTGCCAGCAGCCAAGGGAGCGGAGGTTACACGCAGTATTTT.

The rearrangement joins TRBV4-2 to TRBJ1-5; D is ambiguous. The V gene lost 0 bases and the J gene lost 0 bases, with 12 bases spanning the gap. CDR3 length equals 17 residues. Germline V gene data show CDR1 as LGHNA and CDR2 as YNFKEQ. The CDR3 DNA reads TGTGCCAGCAGCCAAGAACCGGGCGGGAATAGCAATCAGCCCCAGCATTTT. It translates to CASSQEPGGNSNQPQHF.

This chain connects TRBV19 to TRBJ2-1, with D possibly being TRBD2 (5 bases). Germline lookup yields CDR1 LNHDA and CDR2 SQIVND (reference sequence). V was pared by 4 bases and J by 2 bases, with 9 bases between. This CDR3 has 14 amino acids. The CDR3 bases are TGTGCCAGTAGTAGCGGGCAGACCTACAATGAGCAGTTCTTC. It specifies CASSSGQTYNEQFF.

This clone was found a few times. The CDR3 loop reads CASSNRAYKGEKLFF. CDR3 nucleotides: TGTGCCAGCAGTAACAGGGCCTACAAAGGTGAAAAACTGTTTTTT. The chain recombines TRBV3-1 (or the pseudogene TRBV3-2) with TRBJ1-4; a weak D match, TRBD1 (6 bases). Germline CDR1 is LGHDT and CDR2 is YNNKEL (reference sequence). The CDR3 covers 15 residues. Trimming removed 6 bases at V and 7 bases at J, with 18 bases between.

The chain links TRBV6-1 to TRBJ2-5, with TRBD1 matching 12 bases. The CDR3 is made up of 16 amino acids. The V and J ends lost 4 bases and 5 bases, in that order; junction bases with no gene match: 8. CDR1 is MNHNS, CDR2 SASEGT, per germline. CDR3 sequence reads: CASSALGQGARETQYF. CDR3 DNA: TGTGCCAGCAGTGCTCTGGGACAGGGGGCGCGCGAGACCCAGTACTTC.

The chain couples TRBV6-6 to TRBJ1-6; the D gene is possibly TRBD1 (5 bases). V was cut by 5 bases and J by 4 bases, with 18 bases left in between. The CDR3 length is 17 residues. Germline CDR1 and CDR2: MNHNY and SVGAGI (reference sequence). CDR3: CASSRGGGTGYNSPLHF. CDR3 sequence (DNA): TGTGCCAGCAGTCGTGGGGGGGGGACGGGGTATAATTCACCCCTCCACTTT.

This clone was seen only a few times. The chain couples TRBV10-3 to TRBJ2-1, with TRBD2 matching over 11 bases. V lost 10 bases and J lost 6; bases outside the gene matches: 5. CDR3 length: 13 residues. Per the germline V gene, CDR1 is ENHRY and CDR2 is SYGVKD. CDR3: CATGTSGTNEQFF. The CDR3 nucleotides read TGTGCCACCGGGACTAGCGGAACCAATGAGCAGTTCTTC.